Shown below are 26 T cell receptor beta chains from a single sample sequenced in a study of blood T cell repertoires in COVID-19. Sequencing used immunoSEQ multiplex PCR; TCRdb keeps in-frame clones, though not all of them. The table has about 360,000 clones, about 89% seen once; the top ten hold 1.3%. The sample comprised PBMCs or T cells enriched from blood (not recorded which). The source is a man aged 25-45 years who had recovered from COVID-19.

The chain is built from TRBV6-5 and TRBJ2-7; D is undetermined. The germline CDR1 and CDR2 sequences are MNHEY and SVGAGI. The CDR3 loop spans 13 amino acids. V dropped 6 bases and J dropped 7 bases, with 16 bases sitting between them. The CDR3 spells CASRPSLQREQYF. The CDR3 DNA follows: TGTGCCAGCAGACCATCCCTCCAGCGAGAGCAGTACTTC.

This chain links TRBV20-1 with TRBJ1-2; D may be TRBD1 (5 bases). This CDR3 contains 11 residues. Trimming removed 3 bases from V and 7 bases from J, with 9 bases in between. In germline, CDR1 is DFQATT, CDR2 SNEGSKA (reference sequence). The CDR3 is CSASKGAGYTF. The DNA for the CDR3 is TGCAGTGCTAGCAAAGGGGCTGGCTACACCTTC.

This sequence joins TRBV14 and TRBJ2-7; D perhaps matches TRBD2 (6 bases). Trimming removed 4 bases at V and 7 bases at J, with 8 bases between. The CDR3 runs to 11 residues. Looked up from germline, CDR1 is SGHDN and CDR2 is FVKESK. In nucleotides, the CDR3 is TGTGCCAGCAGCCGAGGGACTGAGCAGTACTTC. This codes for CASSRGTEQYF.

V usage is TRBV5-1 and J usage is TRBJ2-1, with 7 nucleotides matching TRBD2. Germline V gene sequence: CDR1 SGHRS, CDR2 YFSETQ. CDR3 length: 14 residues. V shed 4 bases and J 8 bases; nucleotides not matched to a gene: 9. In DNA, the CDR3 is TGCGCCAGCAGCCTGGGTCTAGCGGCCGATGAGCAGTTCTTC. It codes for CASSLGLAADEQFF.

The chain recombines TRBV9 with TRBJ1-1; 7 bases agree with TRBD1. This CDR3 spans 14 amino acids. Germline lookup yields CDR1 SGDLS and CDR2 YYNGEE. The V segment lost 3 bases and the J segment 6 bases; nucleotides outside the gene matches: 8. CDR3: CASSAQGGWPEAFF. The CDR3 DNA reads as TGTGCCAGCAGCGCCCAAGGGGGCTGGCCTGAAGCTTTCTTT.

The J gene is TRBJ1-1, the V gene TRBV3-1 (or the pseudogene TRBV3-2), with D tentatively TRBD1 (6 bases). With 5 bases removed from V and 11 bases from J, the gap between germline ends came to 15 bases. From germline, CDR1 is LGHDT and CDR2 YNNKEL (reference sequence). The CDR3 has 12 amino acids. The CDR3 sequence: CASSYQQGNAFF. The CDR3 coding sequence is TGTGCCAGCAGCTACCAACAGGGTAACGCTTTCTTT.

This clone was seen a single time. This chain connects TRBV19 to TRBJ1-2, with TRBD1 matching over 8 bases. Looked up from germline, CDR1 is LNHDA and CDR2 is SQIVND (reference sequence). V shed 1 base, J shed 6 bases, and the junction held 7 bases outside the gene matches. The CDR3 consists of 15 residues. The CDR3 bases are TGTGCCAGTAGTATAGGACAGGGGCTGGGAGATGGCTACACCTTC. Protein: CASSIGQGLGDGYTF.

V and J are TRBV14 and TRBJ1-1; possible D gene TRBD1, 5 bases. The length of the CDR3 is 17 residues. Germline CDR1 and CDR2: SGHDN and FVKESK. V shed 3 bases and J shed 1 base, with 18 bases lying between them. CDR3 sequence reads: CASSQQGANPGNTEAFF. CDR3 sequence (DNA): TGTGCCAGCAGCCAGCAAGGGGCGAATCCGGGGAACACTGAAGCTTTCTTT.

The chain uses TRBV27 and TRBJ2-3; D is possibly TRBD2 (5 bases). The CDR3 spans 16 residues. Trimming took 5 bases from V and 2 from J, leaving 17 bases between them. In germline, CDR1 is MNHEY, CDR2 SMNVEV (reference sequence). The CDR3 spells CASSPKSSGLTDTQYF. CDR3 DNA sequence: TGTGCCAGCAGTCCCAAGAGCAGCGGACTCACAGATACGCAGTATTTT.

This rearrangement joins TRBV7-2 to TRBJ1-1; 7 nucleotides line up with TRBD1. Per germline, CDR1 SGHTA and CDR2 FQGNSA. Trimming removed 3 bases from V and 4 bases from J; junction bases left unmatched: 11. This CDR3 comprises 16 residues. The CDR3 DNA follows: TGTGCCAGCAGCTTGGCGTTAACAGGGGTCGCCACTGAAGCTTTCTTT. Amino acids: CASSLALTGVATEAFF.

The gene calls are TRBV18 and TRBJ1-6; 10 nucleotides agree with TRBD1. The J segment lost 10 bases and the V segment lost 3 bases, leaving 6 bases of the junction unmatched. The CDR3 covers 15 residues. CDR1 and CDR2 from the germline V gene are KGHSH and LQKENI. The CDR3, as DNA: TGTGCCAGCTCACCCGGGGACAGGGGATTATCACCCCTCCACTTT. This translates into CASSPGDRGLSPLHF.

The chain joins TRBV6-1 to TRBJ2-7, with D tentatively TRBD2 (5 bases). V was clipped by 3 bases and J by 4 bases, with 7 bases between them. CDR3 length: 12 residues. Germline CDR1 MNHNS, CDR2 SASEGT. DNA of the CDR3: TGTGCCAGCAGTGATTCGGGGTACGAGCAGTACTTC. Translating gives CASSDSGYEQYF.

This sequence joins TRBV27 and TRBJ1-6; 7 positions match TRBD1. Germline values: CDR1 MNHEY, CDR2 SMNVEV (reference sequence). With 7 bases clipped from V and 10 bases from J, the junction kept 13 bases outside the gene matches. CDR3 length equals 15 residues. CDR3 in DNA: TGTGCCAGCACCGAAAGGGACAGTGTTTTGTCACCCCTCCACTTT. Residues: CASTERDSVLSPLHF.

A single count supports this clone. The chain carries TRBV9 and TRBJ2-3; D perhaps matches TRBD1 (5 bases). The CDR3 loop spans 16 amino acids. Germline V gives CDR1 SGDLS, CDR2 YYNGEE. V lost 3 bases, J lost 0 bases, and 14 bases lay in between. CDR3 in amino acids: CASSGPGARSTDTQYF. CDR3 sequence (DNA): TGTGCCAGCAGCGGGCCTGGGGCCAGGAGCACAGATACGCAGTATTTT.

CDR3 in DNA: TGTGCCAGCAGCGGGGGGGCTAGCGGGGCCTCCTCCTACGAGCAGTACTTC. Its translation is CASSGGASGASSYEQYF. The V gene is TRBV9, the J gene TRBJ2-7; 9 positions agree with TRBD2. The ends lost 3 bases at V and 0 bases at J; junction bases unmatched: 10. Germline values: CDR1 SGDLS, CDR2 YYNGEE. The CDR3 has 17 residues. Full variable domain (rest looked up from reference TRBV9 and TRBJ2-7): DSGVTQTPKHLITATGQRVTLRCSPRSGDLSVYWYQQSLDQGLQFLIQYYNGEERAKGNILERFSAQQFPDLHSELNLSSLELGDSALYFCASSGGASGASSYEQYFGPGTRLTVT.

This clone was recorded many times. The chain joins TRBV27 to TRBJ2-7; 10 nucleotides align to TRBD1. The length of the CDR3 is 15 residues. The germline CDR1 and CDR2 sequences are MNHEY and SMNVEV (reference sequence). V lost 5 bases to trimming and J lost 1 base; unmatched junction nucleotides: 5. CDR3 protein: CASSRGTGDSYEQYF. CDR3 sequence (DNA): TGTGCCAGCAGTCGAGGGACAGGGGATTCCTACGAGCAGTACTTC.

The gene calls are TRBV30 and TRBJ2-1; maybe TRBD2 (7 bases). This CDR3 has 14 amino acids. In germline, CDR1 is GTSNPN, CDR2 SVGIG (reference sequence). Trimming cost V 4 bases and J 9 bases, with 19 bases left between them. As DNA, the CDR3 is TGTGCCTGGAAGGGGGGGGCCACCAGCCGTGAGCAGTTCTTC. Translation: CAWKGGATSREQFF.

The rearrangement uses TRBV5-4 and TRBJ2-1; TRBD1 is a possible D gene (6 bases). The germline V gene encodes CDR1 SGHNT and CDR2 YYREEE (reference sequence). This CDR3 comprises 13 residues. V was pared by 3 bases and J by 4 bases, with 8 bases between. In DNA, the CDR3 is TGTGCCAGCAGCTCGGGACAATACAATGAGCAGTTCTTC. Amino acid sequence: CASSSGQYNEQFF.

The rearrangement uses TRBV4-2 and TRBJ1-6, with D possibly being TRBD1 (6 bases). Germline V gives CDR1 LGHNA, CDR2 YNFKEQ. Trimming took off 7 bases at V and 10 bases at J, with 11 bases between the two ends. The CDR3 runs to 12 residues. The CDR3 here is CASNRENSPLHF. In nucleotides, the CDR3 is TGTGCCAGCAACAGGGAAAACTCACCCCTCCACTTT.

This clone was observed once. The CDR3 spells CASSLRVGYGYTF. DNA of the CDR3: TGTGCCAGCAGCCTTCGGGTTGGGTATGGCTACACCTTC. V and J are TRBV6-5 and TRBJ1-2; no definite D call. The V and J ends lost 6 bases and 5 bases respectively, with 13 bases between them. CDR3 length: 13 amino acids. CDR1 is MNHEY, CDR2 SVGAGI, per germline.

The J gene is TRBJ2-7, the V gene TRBV5-6; D ambiguous. V was clipped by 2 bases and J by 0 bases, with 6 bases between them. CDR3 length: 13 residues. CDR1 and CDR2 from the germline V gene are SGHDT and YYEEEE. The CDR3 loop is CASSFSVSYEQYF. The CDR3, as DNA: TGTGCCAGCAGCTTCTCCGTCTCCTACGAGCAGTACTTC.

This clone was detected only a few times. The genes are TRBV5-1 and TRBJ2-7; unclear D gene. V gave up 0 bases and J gave up 2 bases, with 9 bases separating them. Per the germline V gene, CDR1 is SGHRS and CDR2 is YFSETQ. CDR3 length equals 14 residues. DNA for the CDR3: TGCGCCAGCAGCTTGGGAGGTAAGCCCTACGAGCAGTACTTC. Translating gives CASSLGGKPYEQYF.

The chain recombines TRBV5-1 with TRBJ1-4; possible D gene TRBD1, 6 bases. The germline V gene encodes CDR1 SGHRS and CDR2 YFSETQ. The CDR3 runs 14 residues. Trimming shortened V by 3 bases and J by 7 bases, and 13 bases separated the two germline ends. As DNA, the CDR3 is TGCGCCAGCAGCTCCCGGGACATGGGTGAAAAACTGTTTTTT. Its protein is CASSSRDMGEKLFF.

The V call is TRBV3-1 (or the pseudogene TRBV3-2), the J call TRBJ1-1; D unclear. Germline CDR1 and CDR2: LGHDT and YNNKEL (reference sequence). This CDR3 spans 13 amino acids. The V gene lost 2 bases and the J gene lost 6 bases, with 10 bases spanning the gap. CDR3 loop: CASSQSMSAEAFF. CDR3 DNA: TGTGCCAGCAGCCAAAGTATGTCAGCTGAAGCTTTCTTT.

A word on this clone: The identical CDR3 is also encoded by other nucleotide sequences in the sample. The CDR3 loop is CASSPGYEQYF. The DNA for the CDR3 is TGTGCCAGCAGTCCGGGGTACGAGCAGTACTTC. The chain is built from TRBV27 and TRBJ2-7, with D possibly TRBD2 on 5 matching bases. The germline gives CDR1 MNHEY, CDR2 SMNVEV (reference sequence). The length of the CDR3 is 11 residues. V dropped 5 bases and J dropped 4 bases, with 6 bases sitting between them.

For this clone: One end of the junction fails to match germline, which may point to a read error. The genes are TRBV3-1 (or the pseudogene TRBV3-2) and TRBJ1-1; tentatively, D is TRBD1 (5 bases). The CDR3 is 12 amino acids. CDR1 and CDR2 from the germline V gene are LGHDT and YNNKEL (reference sequence). The CDR3 region has the DNA TGTGCCAGCAGCCGAACTGGGGGGGAAGTTTTCTTT. Its translation is CASSRTGGEVFF.